This is a list of T cell receptor beta chains from one sample in a study of blood T cells in healthy people across ages. TCRdb independently ran MiXCR on the 5' RACE reads; one entry per CDR3 protein. There are about 630,000 distinct CDR3 sequences in the sample; 20% to 25% occur only once, and roughly 3.6% lies in the top ten. Source material: blood. The receptors stem from a man between 65 and 85 years old in good health. Each CDR3 is given without its conserved first and last residue. D genes are given only for firm matches.

d_call | v_call | cdr3_aa
TRBD2 | TRBV18 | ASATSDSYNEQF
TRBD2 | TRBV6-1 | ASSPQLAGGGRNIQY
NA | TRBV6-5 | ASSYPERELF
NA | TRBV6-2/TRBV6-3 | ASSLGGPQH
TRBD2 | TRBV20-1 | SARDHASGRAYETQY
NA | TRBV4-1 | ASSHQVRGRTGELF
NA | TRBV6-5 | ASSPGHRYGYT
TRBD1 | TRBV2 | ASSDSGGSETQY
TRBD2 | TRBV20-1 | SAFPGLAGVEQF
NA | TRBV20-1 | SARDYRADEQY
TRBD2 | TRBV2 | ASSDQAGGPDTQY